The rows below give T cell receptor beta chains drawn from one sample of a study of blood T cell repertoires in COVID-19. Sequenced by immunoSEQ multiplex PCR; TCRdb stores in-frame clones only, minus some. There are 300,000 or so clones in the sample; about 82% occur only once, and 1.5% to 2% lies in the top ten. The sequencing input was peripheral blood. The receptors stem from a woman in her forties or fifties with acute or convalescent COVID-19. Each CDR3 is given with its conserved first and last residue. D genes are given only for firm matches. The size entry is marked missing in some rows and otherwise reads once, few, many or a size class.

abundance,j_gene,v_gene,d_gene,CDR3aa,CDR3nt
few,TRBJ1-3,TRBV11-2,TRBD1,CASSLMTGAGNTIYF,TGTGCCAGCAGCCTAATGACAGGGGCAGGAAACACCATATATTTT
-,TRBJ1-5,TRBV15,TRBD1,CATSGQTGGDQPQHF,TGTGCCACCAGCGGTCAGACAGGGGGCGACCAGCCCCAGCATTTT
-,TRBJ1-6,TRBV30,-,CAWSVQSIYNSPLHF,TGTGCCTGGAGTGTACAGTCTATCTATAATTCACCCCTCCACTTT
-,TRBJ1-3,TRBV30,-,CAWSASSGNTIYF,TGTGCCTGGAGCGCCAGCTCTGGAAACACCATATATTTT
-,TRBJ1-1,TRBV7-2,-,CASSLELRETEAFF,TGTGCCAGCAGCTTAGAATTGAGGGAAACTGAAGCTTTCTTT
-,TRBJ1-1,TRBV2,TRBD1,CASSESSGTGYIEAFF,TGTGCCAGCAGTGAATCCTCCGGGACAGGGTATATTGAAGCTTTCTTT
few,TRBJ2-7,TRBV7-8,TRBD1,CASSNRPGTGIHEQYF,TGTGCCAGCAGCAACAGGCCGGGGACAGGGATCCACGAGCAGTACTTC
-,TRBJ1-5,TRBV28,TRBD1,CAISKTGGRGNQPQHF,TGTGCCATTTCCAAGACAGGGGGAAGGGGCAATCAGCCCCAGCATTTT
-,TRBJ1-1,TRBV27,TRBD1,CASSPGQGLITEAFF,TGTGCCAGCAGTCCAGGACAGGGACTGATCACTGAAGCTTTCTTT
-,TRBJ2-7,TRBV28,-,CASSVAAEQYF,TGTGCCAGCAGTGTAGCGGCCGAGCAGTACTTC
-,TRBJ2-7,TRBV2,TRBD2,CASSDSGLAAYEQYF,TGTGCCAGCAGTGATTCGGGACTAGCGGCCTACGAGCAGTACTTC